Listed below are T cell receptor beta chains from one sample, sequenced in a study of T-cell reconstitution after alpha-beta-depleted transplantation in children. TCRdb re-called the PCR reads with MiXCR, one entry per CDR3 protein. The sample contains about 130,000 distinct CDR3 sequences, approximately 8.7% of which appear only once. The starting material was PBMCs, mostly from graft donor cells, obtained 180 days after TCRalphabeta/CD19-depleted stem cell transplant. All receptors come from a girl under three years old who had a stem cell transplant for combined immunodeficiency, so the T cells may come from the graft donor. Each CDR3 is given with its conserved first and last residue. Fields, in order: J gene, clone size, D gene, V gene, CDR3 protein, CDR3 DNA. D genes are given only for firm matches. For some rows the clone size is stated as once, few or many, or as a class when expanded; others skip it.

j_gene: TRBJ2-1; abundance: few; d_gene: TRBD2; v_gene: TRBV4-3; CDR3aa: CASSQVAGGPYNEQFF; CDR3nt: TGCGCCAGCAGCCAGGTAGCGGGAGGACCGTACAATGAGCAGTTCTTC
j_gene: TRBJ1-2; abundance: many; d_gene: TRBD1; v_gene: TRBV10-3; CDR3aa: CAIKGQENYGYTF; CDR3nt: TGTGCCATCAAAGGACAGGAGAACTATGGCTACACCTTC
j_gene: TRBJ2-3; abundance: many; d_gene: TRBD2; v_gene: TRBV20-1; CDR3aa: CSPSGSTDTQYF; CDR3nt: TGCAGCCCTAGCGGGAGCACAGATACGCAGTATTTT
j_gene: TRBJ2-3; abundance: few; d_gene: .; v_gene: TRBV29-1; CDR3aa: CSVESTSTTQYF; CDR3nt: TGCAGCGTTGAGTCGACGTCCACGACGCAGTATTTT
j_gene: TRBJ2-2; abundance: .; d_gene: TRBD1; v_gene: TRBV27; CDR3aa: CASSLSRGTGNTGELFF; CDR3nt: TGTGCCAGCAGTTTATCTAGAGGGACAGGCAACACCGGGGAGCTGTTTTTT
j_gene: TRBJ2-7; abundance: many; d_gene: TRBD1; v_gene: TRBV10-3; CDR3aa: CAISGNDRGGGEQYF; CDR3nt: TGTGCCATCAGTGGAAACGACAGGGGAGGAGGCGAGCAGTACTTC
j_gene: TRBJ2-1; abundance: .; d_gene: .; v_gene: TRBV12-5; CDR3aa: CASGSPMHNEQFF; CDR3nt: TGTGCTAGTGGTTCCCCCATGCACAATGAGCAGTTCTTC
j_gene: TRBJ1-1; abundance: .; d_gene: .; v_gene: TRBV6-5; CDR3aa: CASSYSKGNTEAFF; CDR3nt: TGTGCCAGCAGTTACTCGAAAGGGAACACTGAAGCTTTCTTT
j_gene: TRBJ2-7; abundance: .; d_gene: .; v_gene: TRBV29-1; CDR3aa: CSGKGGYEQYF; CDR3nt: TGCAGCGGTAAAGGGGGATACGAGCAGTACTTC
j_gene: TRBJ2-3; abundance: .; d_gene: TRBD1; v_gene: TRBV7-6; CDR3aa: CASSLTGGPTDTQYF; CDR3nt: TGTGCCAGCAGCTTGACAGGGGGGCCCACAGATACGCAGTATTTT
j_gene: TRBJ2-1; abundance: few; d_gene: .; v_gene: TRBV4-1; CDR3aa: CASSQDRTAGGSYNEQFF; CDR3nt: TGCGCCAGCAGCCAAGATCGGACAGCGGGCGGCTCCTACAATGAGCAGTTCTTC
j_gene: TRBJ2-1; abundance: .; d_gene: .; v_gene: TRBV21-1; CDR3aa: CASSSGRFYNEQFF; CDR3nt: TGTGCCAGCAGCTCCGGCCGGTTCTACAATGAGCAGTTCTTC
j_gene: TRBJ2-2; abundance: few; d_gene: TRBD2; v_gene: TRBV29-1; CDR3aa: CSVAERAGTGELFF; CDR3nt: TGCAGCGTTGCCGAGCGAGCGGGAACCGGGGAGCTGTTTTTT
j_gene: TRBJ1-1; abundance: many; d_gene: .; v_gene: TRBV20-1; CDR3aa: CSALGENTEAFF; CDR3nt: TGCAGTGCACTCGGGGAGAACACTGAAGCTTTCTTT
j_gene: TRBJ2-5; abundance: few; d_gene: .; v_gene: TRBV6-5; CDR3aa: CASSYWGLGQETQYF; CDR3nt: TGTGCCAGCAGTTATTGGGGACTGGGACAAGAGACCCAGTACTTC
j_gene: TRBJ2-7; abundance: few; d_gene: .; v_gene: TRBV30; CDR3aa: CAWSVRSYEQYF; CDR3nt: TGTGCCTGGAGTGTAAGGTCCTACGAGCAGTACTTC
j_gene: TRBJ2-5; abundance: .; d_gene: .; v_gene: TRBV20-1; CDR3aa: CSAKIMETQYF; CDR3nt: TGCAGTGCTAAAATTATGGAGACCCAGTACTTC
j_gene: TRBJ2-6; abundance: few; d_gene: .; v_gene: TRBV12-3/TRBV12-4; CDR3aa: CASRRAGANVLTF; CDR3nt: TGTGCCAGCAGGAGGGCTGGGGCCAACGTCCTGACTTTC
j_gene: TRBJ2-7; abundance: many; d_gene: .; v_gene: TRBV6-5; CDR3aa: CASSYGHRTYEQYF; CDR3nt: TGTGCCAGCAGTTATGGACATCGGACCTACGAGCAGTACTTC
j_gene: TRBJ1-1; abundance: .; d_gene: .; v_gene: TRBV2; CDR3aa: CASSTGVHLGNTEAFF; CDR3nt: TGTGCCAGCTCGACCGGGGTCCATCTGGGGAACACTGAAGCTTTCTTT
j_gene: TRBJ2-7; abundance: few; d_gene: .; v_gene: TRBV6-5; CDR3aa: CASTLGAASYEQYF; CDR3nt: TGTGCCAGCACCCTCGGGGCCGCCTCCTACGAGCAGTACTTC
j_gene: TRBJ2-6; abundance: .; d_gene: .; v_gene: TRBV19; CDR3aa: CASSEGVGANVLTF; CDR3nt: TGTGCCAGTAGTGAGGGGGTTGGGGCCAACGTCCTGACTTTC
j_gene: TRBJ2-7; abundance: .; d_gene: .; v_gene: TRBV24-1; CDR3aa: CATSAPRQKLSYEQYF; CDR3nt: TGTGCCACCAGTGCCCCCAGGCAAAAGCTGTCCTACGAGCAGTACTTC
j_gene: TRBJ2-1; abundance: many; d_gene: .; v_gene: TRBV29-1; CDR3aa: CSVEAGVVNEQFF; CDR3nt: TGCAGCGTTGAAGCGGGAGTAGTCAATGAGCAGTTCTTC
j_gene: TRBJ2-7; abundance: few; d_gene: .; v_gene: TRBV5-1; CDR3aa: CASSLAGFSYEQYF; CDR3nt: TGCGCCAGCAGCTTGGCCGGCTTCTCCTACGAGCAGTACTTC
j_gene: TRBJ2-7; abundance: few; d_gene: .; v_gene: TRBV3-1; CDR3aa: CASSQGTAYEQYF; CDR3nt: TGTGCCAGCAGCCAAGGCACCGCCTACGAGCAGTACTTC
j_gene: TRBJ2-7; abundance: few; d_gene: TRBD2; v_gene: TRBV6-2/TRBV6-3; CDR3aa: CASSSPGTTKFGEQYF; CDR3nt: TGTGCCAGCAGCTCCCCCGGGACTACCAAATTCGGCGAGCAGTACTTC
j_gene: TRBJ2-5; abundance: few; d_gene: .; v_gene: TRBV27; CDR3aa: CASSLGGVQGTQYF; CDR3nt: TGTGCCAGCAGTTTAGGAGGGGTTCAAGGGACCCAGTACTTC
j_gene: TRBJ2-5; abundance: few; d_gene: TRBD1; v_gene: TRBV7-9; CDR3aa: CASSLGQGASQETQYF; CDR3nt: TGTGCCAGCAGCTTAGGCCAGGGGGCCAGTCAAGAGACCCAGTACTTC
j_gene: TRBJ2-7; abundance: many; d_gene: .; v_gene: TRBV21-1; CDR3aa: CASSKGTGGHEQYF; CDR3nt: TGTGCCAGCAGCAAAGGGACAGGGGGCCACGAGCAGTACTTC
j_gene: TRBJ2-3; abundance: .; d_gene: TRBD1; v_gene: TRBV20-1; CDR3aa: CSEQGVGTDTQYF; CDR3nt: TGCAGCGAACAGGGGGTTGGCACAGATACGCAGTATTTT
j_gene: TRBJ2-1; abundance: .; d_gene: .; v_gene: TRBV6-1; CDR3aa: CASSGDRSSYNEQFF; CDR3nt: TGTGCCAGCAGTGGAGACAGGAGCTCCTACAATGAGCAGTTCTTC
j_gene: TRBJ1-2; abundance: .; d_gene: .; v_gene: TRBV7-9; CDR3aa: CASSRGAQHGYTF; CDR3nt: TGTGCCAGCTCTCGGGGGGCGCAGCATGGCTACACCTTC